The 17 T cell receptor beta chains in this list originate from one sample, sequenced in a study of OX40 agonist ivuxolimab in advanced cancers. The protocol was immunoSEQ multiplex PCR, while the TCRdb copy is restricted to in-frame clones and leaves out a portion. Here the sample spans roughly 69,000 clones, around 93% being singletons. Sequenced here: CD4+ or CD8+ T cells sorted from blood, sampled in a trial of the OX40 agonist ivuxolimab. The source is an adult with an advanced solid tumor such as melanoma, head and neck, liver or kidney cancer.

Concerning this clone itself: At one boundary the junction diverges from the germline segment, which might be a read error. This chain links TRBV30 with TRBJ1-2; D is unclear. This CDR3 spans 15 amino acids. Looked up from germline, CDR1 is GTSNPN and CDR2 is SVGIG (reference sequence). The CDR3 nucleotides read TGTGCTAGGATATCGGACGGTGGACGATACTATGGCCACACCTTC. Encoded protein: CARISDGGRYYGHTF.

V usage is TRBV5-4 and J usage is TRBJ1-1; D is perhaps TRBD1 (5 bases). CDR1 is SGHNT, CDR2 YYREEE, per germline (reference sequence). CDR3 length equals 14 residues. V was clipped by 4 bases and J by 4 bases, with 14 bases between them. The DNA for the CDR3 is TGTGCCAGCAGCATTGGGGCCGGTATCACTGAAGCTTTCTTT. Its translation is CASSIGAGITEAFF.

This sequence joins TRBV28 and TRBJ2-7; tentative D call: TRBD1 (6 bases). Germline assignment: CDR1 MDHEN and CDR2 SYDVKM. The CDR3 consists of 14 residues. V shed 7 bases and J shed 0 bases, with 13 bases lying between them. The CDR3, as DNA: TGTGCCAGCAATGGGACACCGAGCTCCTACGAGCAGTACTTC. It specifies CASNGTPSSYEQYF.

The rearrangement links TRBV5-4 to TRBJ2-4; D perhaps matches TRBD2 (6 bases). The germline CDR1 and CDR2 sequences are SGHNT and YYREEE (reference sequence). This CDR3 is built from 15 residues. Deletions cut 4 bases from V and 10 bases from J, with 21 bases between. The CDR3 protein is CASSPAGLLVGIQYF. CDR3 in DNA: TGTGCCAGCAGCCCAGCGGGTTTATTAGTTGGGATTCAGTACTTC.

This sequence joins TRBV27 and TRBJ2-7; weak D call: TRBD1 (5 bases). Looked up from germline, CDR1 is MNHEY and CDR2 is SMNVEV (reference sequence). This CDR3 comprises 13 residues. Trimming removed 4 bases from V and 4 bases from J, with 11 bases in between. The DNA of the CDR3 is TGTGCCAGCAGTTATCAGGCAGGGTACGAGCAGTACGTC. This sequence encodes CASSYQAGYEQYV.

This clone showed up just once. This chain links TRBV25-1 with TRBJ2-5; 9 bases align to TRBD1. V shed 5 bases and J 5 bases; nucleotides not matched to a gene: 6. CDR1 and CDR2 (germline): MGHDK, SYGVNS. This CDR3 contains 14 residues. CDR3 protein: CASSIGTGTETQYF. The CDR3 DNA follows: TGTGCCAGCAGTATTGGGACAGGGACGGAGACCCAGTACTTC. The entire variable domain, with the rest obtained from reference TRBV25-1 and TRBJ2-5, is as follows: EADIYQTPRYLVIGTGKKITLECSQTMGHDKMYWYQQDPGMELHLIHYSYGVNSTEKGDLSSESTVSRIRTEHFPLTLESARPSHTSQYLCASSIGTGTETQYFGPGTRLLVL.

This chain joins TRBV11-2 and TRBJ1-6; TRBD1 agrees at 8 bases. The V gene end was trimmed by 5 bases and the J gene end by 3 bases; junction bases not matched to a gene: 6. The CDR3 contains 16 residues. The V gene's germline CDR1 is SGHAT and CDR2 FQNNGV. The DNA of the CDR3 is TGTGCCAGCAGCGGACAGGGAAATTTCTATAATTCACCCCTCCACTTT. It yields the protein CASSGQGNFYNSPLHF.

V is TRBV7-9 and J is TRBJ1-2; D gene uncertain. Germline CDR1 SEHNR, CDR2 FQNEAQ (reference sequence). The CDR3 extends over 14 amino acids. V dropped 5 bases and J dropped 1 base, with 11 bases sitting between them. In DNA form, the CDR3 reads TGTGCCAGCAGCCTCTGGCAGGATAACTATGGCTACACCTTC. Translated: CASSLWQDNYGYTF.

This chain connects TRBV6-5 to TRBJ2-2; 7 nucleotides match TRBD2. Looked up from germline, CDR1 is MNHEY and CDR2 is SVGAGI. The CDR3 consists of 15 residues. The V segment lost 4 bases and the J segment 4 bases; nucleotides outside the gene matches: 6. The CDR3 reads CASSFGLGGTGELFF. The DNA of the CDR3 is TGTGCCAGCAGTTTCGGACTAGGTGGCACCGGGGAGCTGTTTTTT.

The chain couples TRBV7-3 to TRBJ2-3, with 9 bases lining up with TRBD1. CDR1 is SGHTA, CDR2 FQGTGA, per germline. J was trimmed by 4 bases and V by 5 bases; bases with no gene match: 22. The CDR3 runs 20 residues. This CDR3 reads CASSPQGALILVPSPDTQYF. The CDR3 DNA reads as TGTGCCAGCAGCCCACAGGGGGCGTTGATTCTGGTCCCCTCGCCAGATACGCAGTATTTT.

J is TRBJ2-7 and V is TRBV5-1; possibly TRBD2 for D (6 bases). Trimming stripped 4 bases from V and 3 bases from J, with 11 bases between. CDR3 size: 13 residues. CDR1 is SGHRS, CDR2 YFSETQ, per germline. The CDR3 DNA reads as TGCGCCAGCAGCGTTGGACTACTCTACGAGCAGTACTTC. Its translation is CASSVGLLYEQYF.

The genes are TRBV11-1 and TRBJ2-1; 8 positions agree with TRBD1. Trimming removed 5 bases from V and 9 bases from J; junction bases left unmatched: 9. CDR3 length: 14 residues. CDR1 is SGHAT, CDR2 FQDESV, per germline (reference sequence). This chain's CDR3 is CASSLRDRLAEQFF. The CDR3, as DNA: TGTGCCAGCAGCCTCCGGGACAGGTTGGCTGAGCAGTTCTTC.

The V call is TRBV11-3, the J call TRBJ1-2; D remains unclear. The CDR3 has 12 amino acids. CDR1 is SGHNT, CDR2 YENEEA, per germline. Deletions cut 3 bases from V and 6 bases from J, with 8 bases between. The CDR3 DNA follows: TGTGCCAGCAGCTTGTCTGGGAATGGCTACACCTTC. Its translation: CASSLSGNGYTF. The entire variable domain, with the rest obtained from reference TRBV11-3 and TRBJ1-2, is as follows: EAGVVQSPRYKIIEKKQPVAFWCNPISGHNTLYWYLQNLGQGPELLIRYENEEAVDDSQLPKDRFSAERLKGVDSTLKIQPAELGDSAVYLCASSLSGNGYTFGSGTRLTVV.

The chain recombines TRBV7-6 with TRBJ2-1; TRBD2 matches at 7 bases. V shed 4 bases, J shed 8 bases, and the junction held 20 bases outside the gene matches. The CDR3 loop spans 18 amino acids. Looked up from germline, CDR1 is SGHVS and CDR2 is FNYEAQ. CDR3 in amino acids: CASSSTQLVGEGHDEQFF. The CDR3 nucleotides are TGTGCCAGCAGCTCGACTCAACTTGTGGGGGAGGGCCACGATGAGCAGTTCTTC. Looking up the rest from reference TRBV7-6 and TRBJ2-1 gives the full variable domain: GAGVSQSPRYKVTKRGQDVALRCDPISGHVSLYWYRQALGQGPEFLTYFNYEAQQDKSGLPNDRFSAERPEGSISTLTIQRTEQRDSAMYRCASSSTQLVGEGHDEQFFGPGTRLTVL.

CDR3 DNA: TGTGCCAGCAGCCTGGGACAGGGGAACACTGAAGCTTTCTTT. It translates to CASSLGQGNTEAFF. The V gene is TRBV4-2, the J gene TRBJ1-1, with 9 bases identical to TRBD1. Unmatched junction bases numbered 1, after V lost 4 bases and J lost 1 base. The CDR3 extends over 14 amino acids. CDR1 is LGHNA, CDR2 YNFKEQ, per germline.

This chain uses TRBV5-1 with TRBJ1-1, with 7 bases matching TRBD1. Germline V gives CDR1 SGHRS, CDR2 YFSETQ. The CDR3 sequence is 15 residues long. Germline trimming cut 2 bases from V and 4 bases from J; bases unmatched to any gene: 8. In DNA form, the CDR3 reads TGCGCCAGCAGCTTTGCCCGACAGGGAGGCACTGAAGCTTTCTTT. Its translation is CASSFARQGGTEAFF.

The rearrangement links TRBV9 to TRBJ1-1; D uncertain. Between the trimmed V and J ends, which lost 4 bases and 0 bases, there was a span of 10 bases. There are 14 residues in the CDR3. The germline V gene has CDR1 SGDLS and CDR2 YYNGEE. CDR3 nucleotide sequence: TGTGCCAGCAGCCCCCGCCAGGTGAACACTGAAGCTTTCTTT. This sequence encodes CASSPRQVNTEAFF.